This entry describes one T cell receptor (beta chain). The data stem from a study of STAT5B mutations in CD4+ large granular lymphocyte leukemia. Assay: immunoSEQ multiplex PCR; the TCRdb copy retains only in-frame clones and omits some. The table records 35,000 or so clones, around 90% of them present only once. Sequencing was done on a sample of CD4+ T cells from blood buffy coats. This TCR was recovered from a human donor in good health.

This chain's CDR3 is CASSLRPRSGQGRTYEQYF. The CDR3 bases are TGTGCCAGCAGCTTAAGGCCGAGGAGTGGACAGGGAAGGACCTACGAGCAGTACTTC. The genes are TRBV7-2 and TRBJ2-7, with TRBD1 matching over 8 bases. The CDR3 is 19 residues long. Unmatched junction bases numbered 17, after V lost 2 bases and J lost 2 bases. Germline V gives CDR1 SGHTA, CDR2 FQGNSA.